This entry lists 11 T cell receptor beta chains sequenced from one sample in a study of control samples from healthy donors and cancer patients. This table comes from immunoSEQ multiplex PCR, and its TCRdb copy is limited to in-frame clones, with some not included. The profile shows about 250,000 clones, over 75% of them singletons. The specimen sequenced was PBMCs. The receptors come from a woman aged 60-70 years with lung cancer.

The CDR3 nucleotides read TGTGCCAGTGGACAGGGAACATACACTGAAGCTTTCTTT. Translating gives CASGQGTYTEAFF. The chain employs TRBV19 and TRBJ1-1, with 8 bases aligning to TRBD1. J was trimmed by 3 bases and V by 8 bases; bases with no gene match: 5. The CDR3 has 13 residues. Germline V lookup: CDR1 LNHDA, CDR2 SQIVND (reference sequence).

The chain recombines TRBV2 with TRBJ2-1; 7 nucleotides line up with TRBD1. With 2 bases clipped from V and 3 bases from J, the junction kept 7 bases outside the gene matches. The CDR3 has 16 residues. Germline CDR1 SNHLY, CDR2 FYNNEI. For the CDR3, the DNA is TGTGCCAGCAGTGAAATCAGGGGGACACGCTACAATGAGCAGTTCTTC. Protein: CASSEIRGTRYNEQFF.

The V and J genes are TRBV6-4 and TRBJ1-1; D is possibly TRBD1 (6 bases). V lost 4 bases and J 1 base, leaving 7 bases between the germline ends. The CDR3 is 13 amino acids. Germline-derived CDR1 and CDR2 are MRHNA and SNTAGT. CDR3 sequence (DNA): TGTGCCAGCAGTGCGACAGGGAACACTGAAGCTTTCTTT. Translation gives CASSATGNTEAFF.

The J gene is TRBJ2-5, the V gene TRBV10-3; 12 bases are shared with TRBD2. The trim removed 1 base at V and 1 base at J, leaving 1 base unmatched. This CDR3 spans 16 amino acids. Per germline, CDR1 ENHRY and CDR2 SYGVKD. The CDR3: CAISEWGLAGQETQYF. As DNA, the CDR3 is TGTGCCATCAGTGAGTGGGGACTAGCGGGCCAAGAGACCCAGTACTTC.

The genes are TRBV5-8 and TRBJ2-4, with TRBD2 matching over 8 bases. This CDR3 contains 16 residues. CDR1 SGHTS and CDR2 YDEGEE come from the germline V gene. Losses at the gene ends were 0 bases for V and 6 bases for J; bases not matched to a gene: 8. The CDR3 loop is CASSLGPRSGGNIQYF. The DNA of the CDR3 is TGTGCCAGCAGCTTGGGCCCCCGGAGCGGGGGAAACATTCAGTACTTC.

As for this clone: The junction differs from germline at one of its ends, possibly a read error. V is TRBV4-2 and J is TRBJ1-2; D unresolved. The CDR3 consists of 14 residues. From germline, CDR1 is LGHNA and CDR2 YNFKEQ. CDR3 sequence: CASSPTTIAGSLAF. The CDR3 DNA reads TGTGCCAGCAGCCCCACCACAATAGCAGGCTCTTTAGCCTTC.

CDR3 sequence (DNA): TGTGCCAGCAGGCCCGGGACAGGGAGGGCCAAAAACATTCAGTACTTC. It is translated as CASRPGTGRAKNIQYF. The chain carries TRBV9 and TRBJ2-4; 9 bases match TRBD1. CDR1 is SGDLS and CDR2 is YYNGEE in the germline V gene. The CDR3 totals 16 residues. V was pared by 5 bases and J by 1 base, with 7 bases of the junction left unmatched.

The rearrangement joins TRBV5-1 to TRBJ2-7; a possible D gene is TRBD1 (6 bases). This CDR3 spans 17 amino acids. The V and J ends lost 4 bases and 2 bases respectively, with 22 bases between them. The V gene's germline CDR1 is SGHRS and CDR2 YFSETQ. CDR3 nucleotides: TGCGCCAGCAGCCCCCTGGACAGTCAAGTTCGAACCTACGAGCAGTACTTC. Translation gives CASSPLDSQVRTYEQYF.

This clone was recorded once. The V call is TRBV6-5, the J call TRBJ1-4, with D perhaps TRBD1 (5 bases). Germline V gene data show CDR1 as MNHEY and CDR2 as SVGAGI. Trimming stripped 7 bases from V and 8 bases from J, with 17 bases between. The CDR3 spans 14 residues. The CDR3 DNA sequence: TGTGCCAGCAAAGACCAGGGATTCGCGGAAAAACTGTTTTTT. Translating gives CASKDQGFAEKLFF.

CDR3: CAISEEGAGEYYGYTF. CDR3 coding DNA: TGTGCCATCAGTGAGGAGGGAGCAGGGGAGTACTATGGCTACACCTTC. This rearrangement joins TRBV10-3 to TRBJ1-2; perhaps TRBD1 as D (6 bases). This CDR3 spans 16 amino acids. Trimming cost V 2 bases and J 3 bases, with 16 bases left between them. CDR1 ENHRY and CDR2 SYGVKD come from the germline V gene.

J is TRBJ2-1 and V is TRBV3-1 (or the pseudogene TRBV3-2), with D hard to call. The V and J ends lost 1 base and 5 bases respectively, with 12 bases between them. CDR3 length equals 15 residues. Germline CDR1 reads LGHDT; CDR2 reads YNNKEL (reference sequence). In DNA form, the CDR3 reads TGTGCCAGCAGCCAAGGAGCGAGGTCGGACAATGAGCAGTTCTTC. As protein: CASSQGARSDNEQFF.